This record looks at one T cell receptor beta chain sequence and its context. This clone occurred once. This receptor's antigen is unknown. The input lacks base qualities; no much larger clone sits a single base away. From the germline V gene, CDR1 is SGDLS and CDR2 is YYNGEE. V is reduced by 4 bases and J by 1 base, leaving a spacing of 10 bases between them. CDR3 length: 14 amino acids, cysteine to phenylalanine. Only the CDR3 DNA is retained, 42 bases long and in frame from the first base. The sample is drawn from a study of cytomegalovirus exposure and HLA in healthy donors (dated by TCRdb to the late 2010s). Looking at the study overall: According to an earlier analysis of 587 of the donors, 150 million to 200 million T cells yielded 117 million unique TCR beta sequences and 276 Gb of sequence data. Alongside the repertoire data, information on donor age, sex, ethnicity and CMV serostatus was compiled. Of the 350 to 450 genotyped donors, about 84% fell in the genetic ancestry cluster associated with self-reported Caucasian donors. A later genetic analysis used genome-wide SNP genotypes for about 60% of the 666 donors, treating that subset as a discovery cohort. The number of typed donors differed by locus: about 629-640 for A, B, C, DRB1 and DQB1; some 500 for DQA1; about 600 for DPA1; and about 470 for DPB1. Four to six DR-DQ haplotypes were handled as single units for association and clustering, since linkage in the cohort was strong. The aim of the study was to test whether cataloging public T cell receptors could identify signatures of past pathogen exposure. Across some 400 genotyped donors of the cohort, an average of about 240,000 unique TCR beta nucleotide sequences per donor were sequenced, and roughly 20% of those sequences were non-productive. A separate validation cohort of 100 to 150 different subjects was used in addition to the approximately 640-subject first cohort. HLA typing included class I and class II loci at four-digit resolution. In an earlier analysis of 500 to 650 of the donors, high-throughput TCR beta sequencing was used to judge whether each TCR beta V gene segment behaved as functional or pseudogenic. To study patterns of TCR occurrence, a later analysis re-analyzed previously published TCR beta repertoires from 700 or so donors and added high-resolution HLA genotyping. The study profiled the T cell repertoires of about 720 subjects by immunosequencing and related them to cytomegalovirus serostatus. An early release that covered roughly 600 HLA-typed donors contained approximately 300 gigabases of sequencing data and 65 million to 100 million unique TCR sequences. All discovery cohort repertoires had been generated on a single sequencing platform. The study combined high-throughput TCR immunosequencing, statistical association of individual TCRs with disease status, and machine learning to predict cytomegalovirus infection status. In the later analysis, no new phenotypic data were used to find candidate immune exposures; instead, reliance was placed on TCR beta sequences and their occurrence across donors. What the authors observed across the whole study: Strong co-occurrence of HLA alleles, especially DR and DQ, made assigning TCR associations to individual alleles difficult. This cohort had only TCR beta chains sequenced, and the lack of alpha or paired-chain data limited which features could be detected. A later analysis associated 16,951 TCR beta sequences with specific HLA alleles at a false discovery rate of 0.05. According to a later analysis, parvovirus B19, influenza, CMV and Epstein-Barr virus appeared linked to several top co-occurrence clusters. According to a later analysis, TCR association rates differed among HLA loci, with DRB1 alleles showing the most associated TCRs and HLA-C alleles showing the fewest. The authors suggested that the approach could potentially be extended to other disease states and immunological phenotypes. The classifier was reported to diagnose cytomegalovirus status with high specificity and sensitivity in both the original and validation cohorts. A cluster of highly shared sequence variants was judged likely to represent a technical artifact of the sequencing pipeline. Because HLA typing was missing for some donors at each locus, association tests included only the typed subset. Immune exposure information for the cohort was limited to CMV serostatus. In the study, 164 TCR beta chains were listed as associated with cytomegalovirus. Broadly in line with IMGT annotations, most TCR beta V segments showed up in productive rearrangements about 87% or about 30% of the time in an earlier analysis of around 600 of the donors. Most TCR sequences were seen in very few donors, while some public TCRs were found in many individuals. In vitro tests confirmed that a few of the cytomegalovirus-associated TCR beta chains recognize cytomegalovirus antigens. Roughly uniform sequencing depth across donors was assumed in presence/absence analyses, although this assumption may not hold. In a later analysis, most CMV-associated TCR beta chains were found to appear HLA-restricted, with HLA associations seemingly driven largely by CMV exposure. In a later analysis, HLA-associated TCR beta chains showed more clonal expansion and lower generation probabilities than non-associated chains that were equally common. Correlated functional status among segregating V segments might reflect linkage disequilibrium, but an unknown experimental factor could not be ruled out. In a later genetic analysis, a missense DCLRE1C variant was associated with V-gene and J-gene trimming of TCR beta chains, and the association was replicated in an independent cohort. Because the 87-base-pair reads could not distinguish some IMGT-functional V segments, including TRBV6-2 and TRBV6-3, those segments were excluded. Compared with the roughly 720-donor mean, donors in an Asian-associated ancestry cluster had fewer N-insertions in productive TCRs, according to a later genetic analysis. A further reported finding was that TCR beta sequences accurately predicted the HLA-A and HLA-B alleles for most subjects in the first cohort. Because counts were too low, around 17 rarely observed V segments, including chromosome 9 orphons, were left out of the earlier analysis of some 640 of the donors.

The library was prepared using the immunoSEQ multiplex PCR assay. For the multiplex PCR, a mixture combining 60 forward primers for TCR Vbeta segments and 13 reverse primers for TCR Jbeta segments was used. Amplification of the CDR3 region of rearranged TCR beta genes was performed with a multiplex PCR assay on genomic DNA. The amplified TCR beta libraries were sequenced on the Illumina HiSeq System as 87-base-pair reads. On the study's bioinformatics: A later analysis tallied 75 million to 95 million unique TCR beta chains across the roughly 610 repertoires, and around 12 million of those chains were shared by two or more donors. Raw reads were error-corrected and collapsed into unique sequences by a nearest-neighbor algorithm in which closely related sequences were merged to remove PCR and sequencing errors. CDR3 sequences were aligned to IMGT reference sequences to assign V, D and J gene segments. For a sequence to be retained, at least a six-nucleotide match to both a V gene segment and a J gene segment was required. Rearrangements were called productive when the CDR3 lacked stop codons and stayed in frame with V and J; all others were non-productive. Following IMGT convention, CDR3 was defined as the stretch from the second conserved V-encoded cysteine up to the conserved J-encoded phenylalanine. In an earlier analysis of approximately 500 of the donors, sequences lacking an unambiguous match to a single V gene segment were excluded. An earlier analysis of fewer than 750 of the donors called V segments functional above 56.7% productive rearrangements and segregating when the between-donor standard deviation exceeded 5%. A statistical classification framework was developed to diagnose cytomegalovirus status using the catalog of TCR beta chain sequences. In a later analysis, TCR nucleotide sequences were compared against IMGT/GENE-DB human TR gene sequences so that V and J genes could be assigned. Using the TCRdist pipeline, a later analysis assigned CDR3 sequences along with most-parsimonious VDJ recombination scenarios. A later analysis defined each TCR beta chain by its CDR3 amino acid sequence plus V-gene family, and excluded reads lacking a unique V-gene family. In a later analysis, 450 to 600 highly shared, low-generation-probability nucleotide sequences were removed to address suspected cross-contamination and a sequencing artifact. In a later analysis, a clonal expansion index was calculated for each public chain from normalized within-repertoire ranks of inferred template counts. Generation probabilities in a later analysis came from a VDJ recombination model fitted to out-of-frame rearrangements, and those results were checked against IGoR. In a later analysis, hypergeometric tests were used to score TCR-TCR, TCR-HLA and TCR-CMV co-occurrence, with a repertoire-size bias correction applied to TCR pairs. A later analysis estimated false discovery rates by permuting HLA or CMV assignments 20 times. In a later analysis, co-occurring TCRs were grouped using DBSCAN, and TCRdist sequence similarity was added for clustering within HLA-allele-positive subsets. Repertoires with fewer than 30,000 or more than 120,000 public chains were left out of co-occurrence clustering, as were five repertoires with anomalous nucleotide sharing. This is the immuneACCESS table as TCRdb keeps it, with only in-frame sequences that have V and J called. A part of the clones is gone; compared with another copy, unresolved V genes explain less than half, and the rest is unexplained. The DNA gave D and trimming, while V, J and clone size come from that table. This sample has about 89,000 clones in its table, and roughly 76% of those were observed once. Clones ranked in the top ten supply roughly 1.5% of the sample.

The cohort consisted of some 670 healthy bone marrow donors. All cohort members were sampled while nominally healthy, although unrecorded immune exposures were likely present. The donor tested CMV seronegative and was one of the 352 seronegative cohort members. Each donor provided a peripheral blood sample, and peripheral blood mononuclear cells were used for TCR beta sequencing. Genomic DNA extraction from the blood cell samples was performed with the Qiagen DNeasy Blood Extraction Kit. This clonotype was sampled from a male donor in good health and CMV-seronegative. The sequence is built from TRBV9 and TRBJ2-3; the D gene is unclear. Sequencing was done on a sample of PBMCs. The DNA sequence is as follows: TGTGCCAGCAGCCCTCAGACACGCACAGATACGCAGTATTTT. Its translation is CASSPQTRTDTQYF.